A single count supports the clone carrying this T cell receptor beta chain. What it recognizes is unknown. These data belong to a study of graft-versus-host responses after intestinal transplantation. The wider study: Grafts were multivisceral, liver-intestinal, or isolated intestinal. Anti-thymocyte globulin induction was given to all recipients, followed by tacrolimus and steroids for around three years.

This CDR3 is built from 16 residues. Germline CDR1 is MNHEY and CDR2 is SMNVEV (reference sequence). V was trimmed by 2 bases and J by 3 bases, leaving 13 bases between them. Assay: immunoSEQ multiplex PCR; the TCRdb copy retains only in-frame clones and omits some. Found here are under 90,000 clones, around 89% of them singletons; the top ten hold roughly 4%. General study results and limits: Early post-transplant HvG declines were associated with peak circulating GvH clone levels. GvH clones surfaced in recipient marrow, some emerging earlier in ileum or blood.

Sequenced here: unstimulated CD8+ T cells sorted from spleen or lymph node cells, sampled before transplant. This receptor was identified in a human donor who was the organ donor for an intestinal transplant. The chain combines TRBV27 with TRBJ2-2, with a weak D call TRBD2 (7 bases). The CDR3: CASSLEGGVYTGELFF. For the CDR3, the DNA is TGTGCCAGCAGTTTAGAAGGGGGGGTTTACACCGGGGAGCTGTTTTTT.